Listed below are T cell receptor beta chains from one sample, sequenced in a study of blood T cell repertoires in COVID-19. Generated by immunoSEQ multiplex PCR, the TCRdb table keeps only in-frame clones and is missing some. In the table there are more than 95,000 clones, about 85% of which are singletons. Sequencing was done on a sample of peripheral blood. These receptors originate from a woman of 80 years or more with acute or convalescent COVID-19. CDR3s include the opening cysteine and the closing phenylalanine or tryptophan.

CASSAPGGNSNQPQHF TRBJ1-5 16 TRBV2
CASSLLTGTIYGYTF TRBJ1-2 15 TRBV7-9
CASSQDRLAPQYF TRBJ2-3 13 TRBV3-1/TRBV3-2
CASRGRANYGYTF TRBJ1-2 13 TRBV2
CASSVGKGADTEAFF TRBJ1-1 15 TRBV9
CASSRGLRAEQYF TRBJ2-7 13 TRBV5-5
CASSQFPGANTEAFF TRBJ1-1 15 TRBV4-1
CASSSGGAAGTQYF TRBJ2-3 14 TRBV6-5
CASSLRRNEKLFF TRBJ1-4 13 TRBV12-3/TRBV12-4
CASSSDRVLVGTEAFF TRBJ1-1 16 TRBV18
CAISESGSGNTIYF TRBJ1-3 14 TRBV10-3
CASSRTRKGAEAFF TRBJ1-1 14 TRBV6-5
CASSVRGGPSDTQYF TRBJ2-3 15 TRBV9
CASSLVRGSTDTQYF TRBJ2-3 15 TRBV11-2
CASSIGVRRGAETQYF TRBJ2-5 16 TRBV19
CASSVGGLGEKLFF TRBJ1-4 14 TRBV9
CATSRGTSGGAVETQYF TRBJ2-5 17 TRBV15
CASSLGQNNYGYTF TRBJ1-2 14 TRBV7-9
CASSVVGAGGYNEQFF TRBJ2-1 16 TRBV9
CASSANRGYGYTF TRBJ1-2 13 TRBV9
CASSPGSGNSPLHF TRBJ1-6 14 TRBV6-2/TRBV6-3
CASSYDRSSNQPQHF TRBJ1-5 15 TRBV6-5
CSVASGTNSVIQQFF TRBJ2-1 15 TRBV29-1
CASSYLSRGNQPQHF TRBJ1-5 15 TRBV6-5
CASSQDFGRANTEAFF TRBJ1-1 16 TRBV14
CASSLNRGAYNEQFF TRBJ2-1 15 TRBV2
CASSVQGLSGNTIYF TRBJ1-3 15 TRBV9
CASSPSGQFSYEQYF TRBJ2-7 15 TRBV5-1
CATSPGQKQFF TRBJ2-1 11 TRBV24-1